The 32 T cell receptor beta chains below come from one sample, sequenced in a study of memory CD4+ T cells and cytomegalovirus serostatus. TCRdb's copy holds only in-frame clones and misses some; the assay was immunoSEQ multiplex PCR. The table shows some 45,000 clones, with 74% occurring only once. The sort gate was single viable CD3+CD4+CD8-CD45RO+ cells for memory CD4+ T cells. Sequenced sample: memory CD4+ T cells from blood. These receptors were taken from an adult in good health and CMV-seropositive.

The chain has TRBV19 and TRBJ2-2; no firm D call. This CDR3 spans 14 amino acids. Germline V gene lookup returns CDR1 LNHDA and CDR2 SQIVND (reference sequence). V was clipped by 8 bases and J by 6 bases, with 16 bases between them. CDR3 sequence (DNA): TGTGCCAGTCAGAGACCCGCCTTCTCCGGGGAGCTGTTTTTT. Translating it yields CASQRPAFSGELFF.

The CDR3 sequence is CASSVLFDQPQHF. Written as DNA, the CDR3 is TGTGCCAGCAGTGTCCTATTCGATCAGCCCCAGCATTTT. The rearrangement uses TRBV6-1 and TRBJ1-5; D uncertain. From germline, CDR1 is MNHNS and CDR2 SASEGT. Trimming stripped 4 bases from V and 5 bases from J, with 9 bases between. CDR3 length: 13 residues.

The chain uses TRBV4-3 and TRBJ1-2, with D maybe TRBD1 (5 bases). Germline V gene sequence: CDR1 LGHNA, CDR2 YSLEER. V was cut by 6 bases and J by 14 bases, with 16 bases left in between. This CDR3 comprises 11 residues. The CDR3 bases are TGCGCCAGCAGGTGGGCAGGGAAGAATACCTTC. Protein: CASRWAGKNTF.

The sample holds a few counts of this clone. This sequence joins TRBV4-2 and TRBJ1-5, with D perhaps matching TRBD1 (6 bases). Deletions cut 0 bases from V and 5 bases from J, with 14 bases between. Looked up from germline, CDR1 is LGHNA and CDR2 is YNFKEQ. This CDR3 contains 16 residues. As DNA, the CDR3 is TGTGCCAGCAGCCAAGAGACCGGGGGCGGGGATCAGCCCCAGCATTTT. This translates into CASSQETGGGDQPQHF.

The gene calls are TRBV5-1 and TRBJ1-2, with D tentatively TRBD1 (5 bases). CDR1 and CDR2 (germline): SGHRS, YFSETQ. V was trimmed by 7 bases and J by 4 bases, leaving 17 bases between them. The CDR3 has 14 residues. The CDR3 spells CASGSGTLVYGYTF. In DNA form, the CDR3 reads TGCGCCAGCGGATCCGGGACCCTTGTCTATGGCTACACCTTC.

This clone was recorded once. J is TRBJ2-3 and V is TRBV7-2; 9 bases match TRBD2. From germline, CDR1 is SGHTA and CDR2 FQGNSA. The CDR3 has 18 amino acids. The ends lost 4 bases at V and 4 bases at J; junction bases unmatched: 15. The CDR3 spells CASSSSWAGGPFADTQYF. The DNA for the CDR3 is TGTGCCAGCAGCTCTTCCTGGGCGGGGGGGCCCTTCGCAGATACGCAGTATTTT.

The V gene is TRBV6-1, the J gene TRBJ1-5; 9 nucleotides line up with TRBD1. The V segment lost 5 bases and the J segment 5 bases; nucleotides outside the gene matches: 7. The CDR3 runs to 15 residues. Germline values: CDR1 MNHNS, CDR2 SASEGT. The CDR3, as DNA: TGTGCCAGCAGTCGGACAGGGGCTAGGGATCAGCCCCAGCATTTT. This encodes CASSRTGARDQPQHF.

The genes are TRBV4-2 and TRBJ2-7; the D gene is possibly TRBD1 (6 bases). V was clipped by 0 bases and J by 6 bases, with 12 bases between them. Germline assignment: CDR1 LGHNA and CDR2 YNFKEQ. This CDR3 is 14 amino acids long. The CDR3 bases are TGTGCCAGCAGCCAAGAGAACAGGGAAACCGAGCAGTACTTC. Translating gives CASSQENRETEQYF.

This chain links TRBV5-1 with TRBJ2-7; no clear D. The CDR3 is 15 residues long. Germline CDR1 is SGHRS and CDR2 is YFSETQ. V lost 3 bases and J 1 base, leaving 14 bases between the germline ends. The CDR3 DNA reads TGCGCCAGCAGCTCGGACCCAGGTAGTTCCTACGAGCAGTACTTC. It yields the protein CASSSDPGSSYEQYF.

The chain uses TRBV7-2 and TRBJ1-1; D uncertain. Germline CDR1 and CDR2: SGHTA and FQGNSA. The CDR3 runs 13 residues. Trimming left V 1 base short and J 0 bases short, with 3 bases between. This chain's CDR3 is CASSLDLNTEAFF. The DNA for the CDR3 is TGTGCCAGCAGCTTAGACCTGAACACTGAAGCTTTCTTT.

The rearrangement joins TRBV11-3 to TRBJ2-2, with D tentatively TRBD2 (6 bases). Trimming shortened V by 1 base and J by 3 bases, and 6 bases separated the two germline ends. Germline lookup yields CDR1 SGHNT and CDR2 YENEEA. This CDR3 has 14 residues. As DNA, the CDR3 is TGTGCCAGCAGCTTAGGGGGGGACACCGGGGAGCTGTTTTTT. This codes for CASSLGGDTGELFF.

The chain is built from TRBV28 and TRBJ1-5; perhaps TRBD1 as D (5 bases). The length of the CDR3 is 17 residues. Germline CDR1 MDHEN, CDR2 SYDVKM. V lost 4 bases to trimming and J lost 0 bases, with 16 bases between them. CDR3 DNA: TGTGCCAGCAGTTCTCCCCTTAAGGGGTATAGCAATCAGCCCCAGCATTTT. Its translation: CASSSPLKGYSNQPQHF.

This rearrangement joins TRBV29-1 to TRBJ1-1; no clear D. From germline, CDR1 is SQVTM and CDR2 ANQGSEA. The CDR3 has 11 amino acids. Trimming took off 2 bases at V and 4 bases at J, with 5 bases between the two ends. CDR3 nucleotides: TGCAGCGTTGAAACAGCCACTGAAGCTTTCTTT. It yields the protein CSVETATEAFF.

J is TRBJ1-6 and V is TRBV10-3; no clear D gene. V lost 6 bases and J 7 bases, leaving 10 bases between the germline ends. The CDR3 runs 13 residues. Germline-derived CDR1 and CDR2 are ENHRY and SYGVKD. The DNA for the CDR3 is TGTGCCATCAGAAAGGACGGGAATTCACCCCTCCACTTT. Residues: CAIRKDGNSPLHF.

In DNA form, the CDR3 reads TGTGCCAGCAGCAGGGGACAGCAAGAGACCCAGTACTTC. Protein product: CASSRGQQETQYF. This chain links TRBV11-3 with TRBJ2-5, with 7 bases that match TRBD1. The V segment lost 5 bases and the J segment 2 bases; nucleotides outside the gene matches: 2. The CDR3 runs 13 residues. Germline V gives CDR1 SGHNT, CDR2 YENEEA.

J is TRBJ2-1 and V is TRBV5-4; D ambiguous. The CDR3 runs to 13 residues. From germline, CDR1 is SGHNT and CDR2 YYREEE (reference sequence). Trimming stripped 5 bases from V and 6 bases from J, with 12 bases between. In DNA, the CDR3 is TGTGCCAGCAGATCCGGAATTGGCAATGAGCAGTTCTTC. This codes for CASRSGIGNEQFF.

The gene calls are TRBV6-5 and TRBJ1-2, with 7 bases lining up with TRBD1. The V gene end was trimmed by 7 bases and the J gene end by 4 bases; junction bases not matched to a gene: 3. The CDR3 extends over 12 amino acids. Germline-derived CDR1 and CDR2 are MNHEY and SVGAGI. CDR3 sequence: CASTRQGYGYTF. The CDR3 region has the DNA TGTGCCAGCACTCGACAGGGCTATGGCTACACCTTC.

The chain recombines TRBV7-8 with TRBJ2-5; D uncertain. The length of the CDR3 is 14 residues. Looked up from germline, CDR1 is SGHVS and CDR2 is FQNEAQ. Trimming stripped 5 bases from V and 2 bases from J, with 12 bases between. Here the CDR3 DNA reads TGTGCCAGCAGCCCGCGACGCTCGCAAGAGACCCAGTACTTC. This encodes CASSPRRSQETQYF.

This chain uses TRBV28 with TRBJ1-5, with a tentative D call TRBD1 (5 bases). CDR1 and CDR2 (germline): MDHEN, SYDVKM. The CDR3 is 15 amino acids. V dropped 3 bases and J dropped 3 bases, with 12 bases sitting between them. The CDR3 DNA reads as TGTGCCAGCAGTTTGGGGGGGGATCTCAATCAGCCCCAGCATTTT. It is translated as CASSLGGDLNQPQHF.

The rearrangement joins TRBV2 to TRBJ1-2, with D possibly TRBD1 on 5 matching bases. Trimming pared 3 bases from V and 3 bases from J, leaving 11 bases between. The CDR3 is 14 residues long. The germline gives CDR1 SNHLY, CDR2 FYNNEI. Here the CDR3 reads CASSEGQGDYGYTF. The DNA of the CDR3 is TGTGCCAGCAGTGAGGGGCAGGGAGACTATGGCTACACCTTC.

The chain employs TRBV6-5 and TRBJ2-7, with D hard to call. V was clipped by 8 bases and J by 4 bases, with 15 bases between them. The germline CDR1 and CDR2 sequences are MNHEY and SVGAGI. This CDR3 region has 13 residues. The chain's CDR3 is CASSLLNTYEQYF. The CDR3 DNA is TGTGCCAGCTCTCTACTGAATACGTACGAGCAGTACTTC.

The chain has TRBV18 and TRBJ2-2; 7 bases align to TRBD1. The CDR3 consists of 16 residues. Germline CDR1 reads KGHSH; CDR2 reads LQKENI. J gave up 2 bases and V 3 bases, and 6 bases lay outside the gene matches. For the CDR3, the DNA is TGTGCCAGCTCACCGAAGGGACAGAAAAACACCGGGGAGCTGTTTTTT. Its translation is CASSPKGQKNTGELFF. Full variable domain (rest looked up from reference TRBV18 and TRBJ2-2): NAGVMQNPRHLVRRRGQEARLRCSPMKGHSHVYWYRQLPEEGLKFMVYLQKENIIDESGMPKERFSAEFPKEGPSILRIQQVVRGDSAAYFCASSPKGQKNTGELFFGEGSRLTVL.

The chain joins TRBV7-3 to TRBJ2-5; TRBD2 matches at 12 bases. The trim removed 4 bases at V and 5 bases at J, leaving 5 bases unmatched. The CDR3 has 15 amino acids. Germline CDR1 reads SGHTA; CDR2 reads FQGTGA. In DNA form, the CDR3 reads TGTGCCAGCAGCTCTAGCGGGGGGGCCAGGGAGACCCAGTACTTC. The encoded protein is CASSSSGGARETQYF.

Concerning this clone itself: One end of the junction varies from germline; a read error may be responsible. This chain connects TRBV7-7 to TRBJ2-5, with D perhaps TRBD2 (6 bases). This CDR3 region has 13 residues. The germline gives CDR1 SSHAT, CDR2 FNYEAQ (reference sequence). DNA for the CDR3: TGTGCTAGCAGCTCGGGACTTCTAGAGACCCAGTACTTC. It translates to CASSSGLLETQYF.

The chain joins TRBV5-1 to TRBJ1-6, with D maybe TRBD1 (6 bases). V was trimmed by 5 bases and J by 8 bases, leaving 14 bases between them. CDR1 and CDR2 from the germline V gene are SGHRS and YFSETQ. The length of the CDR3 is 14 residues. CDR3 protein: CASSRDRTDSPLHF. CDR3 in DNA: TGCGCCAGCAGTCGAGACAGGACAGATTCACCCCTCCACTTT.

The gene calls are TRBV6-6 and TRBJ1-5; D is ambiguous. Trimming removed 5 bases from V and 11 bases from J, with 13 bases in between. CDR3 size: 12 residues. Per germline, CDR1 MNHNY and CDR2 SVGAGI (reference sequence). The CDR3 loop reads CASSPSPSAQHF. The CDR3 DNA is TGTGCCAGCAGTCCTAGCCCCTCCGCCCAGCATTTT.

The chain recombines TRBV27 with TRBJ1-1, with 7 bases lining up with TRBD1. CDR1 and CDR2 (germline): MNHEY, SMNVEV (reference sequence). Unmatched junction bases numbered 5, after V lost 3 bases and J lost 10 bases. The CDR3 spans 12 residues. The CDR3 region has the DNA TGTGCCAGCAGTTTCCAGGGGGGGAGAGCTTTCTTT. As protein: CASSFQGGRAFF.

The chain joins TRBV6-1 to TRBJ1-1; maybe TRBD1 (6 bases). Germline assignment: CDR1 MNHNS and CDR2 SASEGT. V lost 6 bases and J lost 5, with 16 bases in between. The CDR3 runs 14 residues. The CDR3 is CASSRGHEGTEAFF. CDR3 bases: TGTGCCAGCAGCAGGGGTCATGAAGGAACTGAAGCTTTCTTT.

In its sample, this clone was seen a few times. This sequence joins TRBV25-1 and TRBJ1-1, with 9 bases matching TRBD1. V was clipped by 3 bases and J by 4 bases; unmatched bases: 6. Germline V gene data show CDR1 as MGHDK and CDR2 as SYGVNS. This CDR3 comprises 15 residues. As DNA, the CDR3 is TGTGCCAGCAGTGACATGGACAGGGGCGTCACTGAAGCTTTCTTT. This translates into CASSDMDRGVTEAFF.

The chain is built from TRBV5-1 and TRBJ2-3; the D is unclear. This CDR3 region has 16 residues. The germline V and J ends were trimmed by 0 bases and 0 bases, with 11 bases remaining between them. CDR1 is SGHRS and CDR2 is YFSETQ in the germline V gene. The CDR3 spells CASSLGYRASTDTQYF. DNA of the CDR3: TGCGCCAGCAGCTTGGGGTATAGGGCTAGCACAGATACGCAGTATTTT.

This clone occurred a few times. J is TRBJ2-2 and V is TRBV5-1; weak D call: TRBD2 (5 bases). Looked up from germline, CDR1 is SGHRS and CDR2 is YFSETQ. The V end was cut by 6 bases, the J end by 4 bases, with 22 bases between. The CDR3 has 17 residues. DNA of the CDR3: TGCGCCAGCACGGACCAGGATGAGAGAGGAGGCACCGGGGAGCTGTTTTTT. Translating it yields CASTDQDERGGTGELFF.

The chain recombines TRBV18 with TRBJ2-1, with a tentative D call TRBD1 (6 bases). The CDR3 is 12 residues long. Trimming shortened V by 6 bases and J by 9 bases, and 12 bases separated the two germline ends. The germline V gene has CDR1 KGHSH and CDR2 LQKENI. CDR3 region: CASSLRGGEQFF. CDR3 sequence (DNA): TGTGCCAGCTCCCTCAGGGGTGGTGAGCAGTTCTTC. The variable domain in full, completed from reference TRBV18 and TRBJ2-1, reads NAGVMQNPRHLVRRRGQEARLRCSPMKGHSHVYWYRQLPEEGLKFMVYLQKENIIDESGMPKERFSAEFPKEGPSILRIQQVVRGDSAAYFCASSLRGGEQFFGPGTRLTVL.